The next 31 T cell receptor beta chains were all read from a single sample in a study of T cell repertoires in cytomegalovirus infection (dated by TCRdb to the late 2010s). The meaning of the sample's treatment or condition label: in vitro stimulation with specific CMV peptide epitopes to enrich CMV-specific T cells. The data were produced on an Illumina HiSeq 1500. The public reads were quality trimmed at Q25 with fastp and then assembled into clones with MiXCR by TCRdb, keeping productive beta chains. Under each unique CDR3 protein, matching rows form one entry showing the most common genes and DNA. The sample table contains about 310,000 distinct CDR3 sequences; only one count was recorded for roughly 25% of them. About 14% of the sample is held by the ten biggest clonotypes. Which antigens these TCRs recognize remains unknown. Sequenced here: cultured PBMCs, sampled from culture after CMV antigen stimulation. These TCRs come from a human donor in good health (CMV status not recorded). Some clones in this sample may be carry-over from other donors' samples.

This clonotype was seen only a few times. The chain links TRBV7-9 to TRBJ1-1, with D hard to call. The V gene's germline CDR1 is SEHNR and CDR2 FQNEAQ (reference sequence). The CDR3 contains 15 residues. Trimming pared 3 bases from V and 1 base from J, leaving 12 bases between. The DNA for the CDR3 is TGTGCCAGCAGCTTTTATTCAGGAGAGAACACTGAAGCTTTCTTT. This sequence encodes CASSFYSGENTEAFF.

The V call is TRBV16, the J call TRBJ2-1; 10 positions match TRBD1. The V and J ends lost 4 bases and 5 bases, in that order; junction bases with no gene match: 11. The CDR3 runs 17 residues. Per germline, CDR1 KGHSY and CDR2 FQNENV. In DNA form, the CDR3 reads TGTGCCAGCAGCCCTTTGGGGACAGGGGCCGGGGACAATGAGCAGTTCTTC. It yields the protein CASSPLGTGAGDNEQFF.

The J gene is TRBJ1-4, the V gene TRBV7-6; D ambiguous. CDR3 length: 12 amino acids. Between the trimmed V and J ends, which lost 5 bases and 11 bases, there was a span of 12 bases. Germline-derived CDR1 and CDR2 are SGHVS and FNYEAQ. The CDR3 sequence is CASSGSSGKLFF. The CDR3 DNA is TGTGCCAGCAGCGGATCTTCCGGGAAACTGTTTTTT. Drawing the rest from reference TRBV7-6 and TRBJ1-4, the complete variable domain is GAGVSQSPRYKVTKRGQDVALRCDPISGHVSLYWYRQALGQGPEFLTYFNYEAQQDKSGLPNDRFSAERPEGSISTLTIQRTEQRDSAMYRCASSGSSGKLFFGSGTQLSVL.

CDR3: CSVSEITEAFF. As DNA, the CDR3 is TGCAGCGTTTCAGAAATCACTGAAGCTTTCTTT. This rearrangement joins TRBV29-1 to TRBJ1-1; unclear D gene. The CDR3 consists of 11 residues. CDR1 is SQVTM, CDR2 ANQGSEA, per germline. Trimming pared 5 bases from V and 4 bases from J, leaving 8 bases between. The full variable domain, with the rest looked up from reference TRBV29-1 and TRBJ1-1, is SAVISQKPSRDICQRGTSLTIQCQVDSQVTMMFWYRQQPGQSLTLIATANQGSEATYESGFVIDKFPISRPNLTFSTLTVSNMSPEDSSIYLCSVSEITEAFFGQGTRLTVV.

At least ten counts were recorded for this clonotype. The J gene is TRBJ2-1, the V gene TRBV7-2; 10 bases line up with TRBD2. CDR1 is SGHTA, CDR2 FQGNSA, per germline. The J segment lost 0 bases and the V segment lost 6 bases, leaving 8 bases of the junction unmatched. There are 17 residues in the CDR3. The CDR3 DNA is TGTGCCAGCAGAGGACTAGCGGACAAGAGCTCCTACAATGAGCAGTTCTTC. It codes for CASRGLADKSSYNEQFF.

V usage is TRBV4-3 and J usage is TRBJ2-3; TRBD2 is a possible D gene (5 bases). The CDR3 extends over 16 amino acids. The germline CDR1 and CDR2 sequences are LGHNA and YSLEER. Trimming left V 0 bases short and J 2 bases short, with 12 bases between. The CDR3 bases are TGCGCCAGCAGCCAAGACCTCTTCGGGGTCACAGATACGCAGTATTTT. As protein: CASSQDLFGVTDTQYF.

This clonotype has just a few counts. J is TRBJ2-1 and V is TRBV5-1, with a weak D call TRBD1 (6 bases). From germline, CDR1 is SGHRS and CDR2 YFSETQ. V was shortened by 0 bases and J by 8 bases, with 12 bases between the two germline ends. There are 14 residues in the CDR3. The CDR3 nucleotides are TGCGCCAGCAGCTTGGGTCAGGGGTTGGATGAGCAGTTCTTC. Its translation is CASSLGQGLDEQFF.

V is TRBV28 and J is TRBJ1-1; weak D call: TRBD1 (5 bases). CDR3 length: 14 amino acids. Germline CDR1 is MDHEN and CDR2 is SYDVKM. Trimming shortened V by 2 bases and J by 4 bases, and 11 bases separated the two germline ends. The CDR3 DNA reads as TGTGCCAGCAGTTTAGTTTCAGGGCTCACTGAAGCTTTCTTT. It specifies CASSLVSGLTEAFF.

This clonotype has ten or more counts. The genes are TRBV7-2 and TRBJ2-5, with a weak D call TRBD2 (5 bases). Trimming removed 5 bases at V and 7 bases at J, with 20 bases between. Germline V gene lookup returns CDR1 SGHTA and CDR2 FQGNSA. This CDR3 spans 15 amino acids. The DNA for the CDR3 is TGTGCCAGCAGCCCACCCCAAGGACTTATTGGGACCCAGTACTTC. Translated, it gives CASSPPQGLIGTQYF. Full variable domain (remainder filled in from reference TRBV7-2 and TRBJ2-5): GAGVSQSPSNKVTEKGKDVELRCDPISGHTALYWYRQSLGQGLEFLIYFQGNSAPDKSGLPSDRFSAERTGGSVSTLTIQRTQQEDSAVYLCASSPPQGLIGTQYFGPGTRLLVL.

Ten or more counts support this clonotype. The genes are TRBV7-8 and TRBJ1-2, with D perhaps TRBD1 (6 bases). Germline V lookup: CDR1 SGHVS, CDR2 FQNEAQ. Trimming left V 5 bases short and J 8 bases short, with 15 bases between. The CDR3 spans 13 residues. The DNA for the CDR3 is TGTGCCAGCAGCAGACGGGACATTTGGGGCTACACCTTC. The encoded protein is CASSRRDIWGYTF.

V is TRBV25-1 and J is TRBJ2-3; D possibly corresponds to TRBD2 (6 bases). Germline assignment: CDR1 MGHDK and CDR2 SYGVNS. CDR3 size: 16 residues. The ends were cut back, 4 bases at V and 0 bases at J, with 14 bases in the middle. The CDR3: CASSVSLATSTDTQYF. In DNA, the CDR3 is TGTGCCAGCAGTGTAAGCCTAGCGACAAGCACAGATACGCAGTATTTT.

The chain couples TRBV11-2 to TRBJ2-1; 7 bases match TRBD1. The CDR3 length is 14 residues. With 6 bases clipped from V and 5 bases from J, the junction kept 7 bases outside the gene matches. Germline-derived CDR1 and CDR2 are SGHAT and FQNNGV. This CDR3 is CASRTYRGDNEQFF. Here the CDR3 DNA reads TGTGCCAGCAGGACCTACAGGGGAGACAATGAGCAGTTCTTC. Drawing the rest from reference TRBV11-2 and TRBJ2-1, the complete variable domain is EAGVAQSPRYKIIEKRQSVAFWCNPISGHATLYWYQQILGQGPKLLIQFQNNGVVDDSQLPKDRFSAERLKGVDSTLKIQPAKLEDSAVYLCASRTYRGDNEQFFGPGTRLTVL.

This clonotype has a count of ten or more. The CDR3 is CASSQPTREKLFF. The CDR3 nucleotides read TGTGCCAGCAGCCAACCCACCCGCGAAAAACTGTTTTTT. The chain employs TRBV7-8 and TRBJ1-4; no clear D. Trimming removed 5 bases at V and 8 bases at J, with 12 bases between. CDR1 and CDR2 (germline): SGHVS, FQNEAQ. The CDR3 contains 13 residues.

The rearrangement joins TRBV7-9 to TRBJ1-4; D is undetermined. In germline, CDR1 is SEHNR, CDR2 FQNEAQ (reference sequence). The CDR3 loop spans 17 amino acids. V was pared by 4 bases and J by 0 bases, with 15 bases between. The CDR3 loop reads CASSSPGSRSTNEKLFF. The CDR3 nucleotides are TGTGCCAGCAGCTCGCCGGGCAGCCGTTCAACTAATGAAAAACTGTTTTTT. Looking up the rest from reference TRBV7-9 and TRBJ1-4 gives the full variable domain: DTGVSQNPRHKITKRGQNVTFRCDPISEHNRLYWYRQTLGQGPEFLTYFQNEAQLEKSRLLSDRFSAERPKGSFSTLEIQRTEQGDSAMYLCASSSPGSRSTNEKLFFGSGTQLSVL.

The chain combines TRBV2 with TRBJ2-1, with D maybe TRBD2 (5 bases). Germline-derived CDR1 and CDR2 are SNHLY and FYNNEI. The V and J ends lost 4 bases and 0 bases respectively, with 10 bases between them. The CDR3 consists of 15 residues. CDR3 coding DNA: TGTGCCAGCAGTGTTAGCGTAAGCTCCTACAATGAGCAGTTCTTC. Encoded protein: CASSVSVSSYNEQFF.

V gene TRBV12-3 or TRBV12-4 combines with J gene TRBJ1-1; TRBD1 is a possible D gene (6 bases). The CDR3 sequence is 16 residues long. Trimming left V 5 bases short and J 5 bases short, with 21 bases between. The CDR3 bases are TGTGCCAGCAGTGTCCAGGGGAGAGTTCTTTTAACTGAAGCTTTCTTT. This sequence encodes CASSVQGRVLLTEAFF.

This clonotype has at least ten counts. The V gene is TRBV12-3 or TRBV12-4, the J gene TRBJ1-6; 7 bases align to TRBD1. Unmatched junction bases numbered 4, after V lost 6 bases and J lost 2 bases. CDR3 length: 15 amino acids. The CDR3 is CASSKGQTYNSPLHF. CDR3 coding DNA: TGTGCCAGCAGCAAGGGACAGACCTATAATTCACCCCTCCACTTT.

This clonotype was counted a few times. The gene calls are TRBV4-1 and TRBJ1-6; D remains unclear. Germline CDR1 is MGHRA and CDR2 is YSYEKL. V was trimmed by 0 bases and J by 0 bases, leaving 12 bases between them. The CDR3 sequence is 18 residues long. CDR3 sequence reads: CASSQESGASSYNSPLHF. The CDR3 region has the DNA TGCGCCAGCAGCCAAGAAAGTGGTGCGAGCTCCTATAATTCACCCCTCCACTTT.

This sequence joins TRBV3-1 and TRBJ1-4; 12 bases line up with TRBD1. CDR1 and CDR2 (germline): LGHDT, YNNKEL (reference sequence). This CDR3 comprises 15 residues. The junction had 4 bases not matched to a gene; V was cut back by 3 bases and J by 8 bases. The CDR3 DNA sequence: TGTGCCAGCAGCCAGCCGGGACAGGGGGCGGAAAAACTGTTTTTT. Protein: CASSQPGQGAEKLFF.

A few counts support this clonotype. The chain carries TRBV11-2 and TRBJ2-1; TRBD2 matches at 8 bases. Unmatched junction bases numbered 6, after V lost 5 bases and J lost 6 bases. CDR3 size: 14 residues. The germline V gene has CDR1 SGHAT and CDR2 FQNNGV. The chain's CDR3 is CASSPSREGNEQFF. DNA for the CDR3: TGTGCCAGCAGCCCCTCCCGGGAGGGCAATGAGCAGTTCTTC. Filled out from reference TRBV11-2 and TRBJ2-1, the complete variable domain reads EAGVAQSPRYKIIEKRQSVAFWCNPISGHATLYWYQQILGQGPKLLIQFQNNGVVDDSQLPKDRFSAERLKGVDSTLKIQPAKLEDSAVYLCASSPSREGNEQFFGPGTRLTVL.

This chain joins TRBV5-1 and TRBJ2-1; tentatively, D is TRBD1 (5 bases). Germline CDR1 reads SGHRS; CDR2 reads YFSETQ. CDR3 length: 15 amino acids. As DNA, the CDR3 is TGCGCTTGCTGTGCGGACATAAGTTGGGACAATGAGCAGTTCTTC. Translating gives CACCADISWDNEQFF.

The CDR3 protein is CASSQDGGGVETQYF. In nucleotides, the CDR3 is TGCGCCAGCAGCCAAGATGGGGGTGGAGTAGAGACCCAGTACTTC. V usage is TRBV4-3 and J usage is TRBJ2-5; D may be TRBD1 or TRBD2 (5 bases each). The CDR3 length is 15 residues. Per germline, CDR1 LGHNA and CDR2 YSLEER. V lost 0 bases to trimming and J lost 4 bases, with 12 bases between them.

The chain links TRBV20-1 to TRBJ2-3; 8 bases match TRBD2. The CDR3 sequence is 12 residues long. With V trimmed by 6 bases and J by 6 bases, 5 bases remained unmatched. From germline, CDR1 is DFQATT and CDR2 SNEGSKA (reference sequence). For the CDR3, the DNA is TGCAGTGCCCGAGCGGGAGTGGATACGCAGTATTTT. Its translation is CSARAGVDTQYF.

This clonotype was counted only a few times. This chain links TRBV7-2 with TRBJ1-2; possible D gene TRBD1, 5 bases. The V end lost 2 bases, the J end lost 6 bases, and 16 bases lay between the germline ends. CDR1 and CDR2 (germline): SGHTA, FQGNSA. The CDR3 totals 15 residues. CDR3 sequence reads: CASSLLGRVIHGYTF. The CDR3 DNA reads as TGTGCCAGCAGCTTATTGGGCAGGGTGATACATGGCTACACCTTC.

This clonotype was counted at least ten times. CDR3 protein: CASSLSVPSGRGDEQFF. CDR3 sequence (DNA): TGTGCCAGCAGCTTATCCGTGCCTAGCGGGAGGGGCGATGAGCAGTTCTTC. The rearrangement joins TRBV7-6 to TRBJ2-1, with 12 bases matching TRBD2. The CDR3 consists of 17 residues. CDR1 SGHVS and CDR2 FNYEAQ come from the germline V gene. Losses at the gene ends were 2 bases for V and 8 bases for J; bases not matched to a gene: 10.

This clonotype came up many times. V and J are TRBV11-2 and TRBJ2-5; 12 bases line up with TRBD2. CDR3 length: 15 residues. J gave up 3 bases and V 8 bases, and 7 bases lay outside the gene matches. In germline, CDR1 is SGHAT, CDR2 FQNNGV. CDR3 protein: CASLPGLAGKETQYF. The CDR3 DNA is TGTGCCAGCCTACCCGGACTAGCGGGAAAAGAGACCCAGTACTTC.

This clonotype was seen more than once but under ten times. Germline is not matched at one junction end, which may reflect a read error. The chain links TRBV7-8 to TRBJ1-5, with TRBD1 matching 7 bases. CDR3 length: 13 residues. Per the germline V gene, CDR1 is SGHVS and CDR2 is FQNEAQ. CDR3 DNA: TGTGCCAGCACCTTAGACAGGGCGCAGCCCCAGCATTTT. Its protein product is CASTLDRAQPQHF.

This clonotype was recorded only once. The chain recombines TRBV4-1 with TRBJ1-2; possible D gene TRBD1, 6 bases. This CDR3 spans 14 amino acids. The V gene lost 4 bases and the J gene lost 6 bases, with 15 bases spanning the gap. Germline loops: CDR1 MGHRA, CDR2 YSYEKL. The CDR3 sequence is CASSLTGTWDGYTF. Here the CDR3 DNA reads TGCGCCAGCAGCCTCACCGGGACATGGGATGGCTACACCTTC.

This sequence joins TRBV29-1 and TRBJ2-2; 7 bases align to TRBD2. Germline trimming cut 1 base from V and 0 bases from J; bases unmatched to any gene: 2. The CDR3 extends over 15 amino acids. Germline-derived CDR1 and CDR2 are SQVTM and ANQGSEA. The CDR3 region is CSVEGGGANTGELFF. CDR3 bases: TGCAGCGTTGAAGGGGGGGGGGCGAACACCGGGGAGCTGTTTTTT.

This clonotype was seen at least ten times. A junction end diverges from the germline sequence, so it may reflect a read error. The chain combines TRBV7-2 with TRBJ2-3; 9 nucleotides align to TRBD2. CDR1 SGHTA and CDR2 FQGNSA come from the germline V gene. The CDR3 loop spans 15 amino acids. The CDR3 protein is CASSLAGENTDTQYF. CDR3 nucleotides: TGTGCCAGCAGTTTAGCGGGAGAGAATACAGATACGCAGTATTTT.

The chain recombines TRBV7-8 with TRBJ1-5; D not certain. Germline assignment: CDR1 SGHVS and CDR2 FQNEAQ. Deletions cut 0 bases from V and 3 bases from J, with 9 bases between. The CDR3 contains 15 residues. CDR3 sequence reads: CASSLADTNNQPQHF. The CDR3 DNA sequence: TGTGCCAGCAGCTTAGCTGACACGAACAATCAGCCCCAGCATTTT.